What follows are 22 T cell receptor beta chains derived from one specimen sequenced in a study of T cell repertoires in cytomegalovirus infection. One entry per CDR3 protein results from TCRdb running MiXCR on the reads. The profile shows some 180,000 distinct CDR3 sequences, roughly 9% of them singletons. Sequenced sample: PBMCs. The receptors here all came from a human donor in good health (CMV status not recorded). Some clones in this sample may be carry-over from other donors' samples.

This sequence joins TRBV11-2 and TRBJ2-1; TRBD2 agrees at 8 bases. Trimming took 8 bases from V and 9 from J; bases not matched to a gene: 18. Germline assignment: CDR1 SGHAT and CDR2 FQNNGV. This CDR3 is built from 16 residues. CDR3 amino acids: CASLPSGGPGLGEQFF. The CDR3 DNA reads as TGTGCCAGCCTACCTTCGGGAGGGCCCGGGCTTGGTGAGCAGTTCTTC. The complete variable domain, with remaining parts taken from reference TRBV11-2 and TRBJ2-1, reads EAGVAQSPRYKIIEKRQSVAFWCNPISGHATLYWYQQILGQGPKLLIQFQNNGVVDDSQLPKDRFSAERLKGVDSTLKIQPAKLEDSAVYLCASLPSGGPGLGEQFFGPGTRLTVL.

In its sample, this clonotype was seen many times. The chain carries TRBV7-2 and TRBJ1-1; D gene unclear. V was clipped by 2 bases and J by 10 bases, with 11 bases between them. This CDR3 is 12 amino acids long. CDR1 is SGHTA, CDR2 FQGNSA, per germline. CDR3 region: CASSLLRLGAFF. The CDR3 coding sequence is TGTGCCAGCAGCTTATTAAGGCTTGGAGCTTTCTTT.

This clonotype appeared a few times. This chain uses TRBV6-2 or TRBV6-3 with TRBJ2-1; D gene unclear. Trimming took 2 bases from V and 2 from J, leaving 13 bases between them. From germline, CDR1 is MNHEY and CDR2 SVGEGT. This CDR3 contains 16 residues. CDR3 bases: TGTGCCAGCAGTTACGTCCAACTGGGTGCCTACAATGAGCAGTTCTTC. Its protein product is CASSYVQLGAYNEQFF.

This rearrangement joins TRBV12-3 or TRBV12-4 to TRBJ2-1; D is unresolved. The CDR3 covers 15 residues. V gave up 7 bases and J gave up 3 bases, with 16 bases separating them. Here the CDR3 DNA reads TGTGCCAGCACCGCTCGGCAGAAAAGCTACAATGAGCAGTTCTTC. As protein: CASTARQKSYNEQFF.

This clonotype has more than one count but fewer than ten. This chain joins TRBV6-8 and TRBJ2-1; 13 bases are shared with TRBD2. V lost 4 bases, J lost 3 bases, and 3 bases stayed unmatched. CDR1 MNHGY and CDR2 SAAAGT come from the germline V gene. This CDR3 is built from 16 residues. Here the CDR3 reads CASSSWTSGGYNEQFF. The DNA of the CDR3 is TGTGCCAGCAGTTCGTGGACTAGCGGGGGCTACAATGAGCAGTTCTTC.

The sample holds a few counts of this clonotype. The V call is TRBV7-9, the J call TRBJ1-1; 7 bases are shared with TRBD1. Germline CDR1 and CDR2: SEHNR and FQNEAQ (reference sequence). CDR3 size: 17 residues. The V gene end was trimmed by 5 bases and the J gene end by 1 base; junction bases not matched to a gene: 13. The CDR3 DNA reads TGTGCCAGCAGCAAACAGGGGCTATCATACCGGAACACTGAAGCTTTCTTT. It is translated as CASSKQGLSYRNTEAFF.

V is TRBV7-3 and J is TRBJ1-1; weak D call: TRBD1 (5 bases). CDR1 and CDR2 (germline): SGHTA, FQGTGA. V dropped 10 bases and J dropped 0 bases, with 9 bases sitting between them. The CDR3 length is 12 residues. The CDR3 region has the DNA TGTGCCATCAGGGATTTGAACACTGAAGCTTTCTTT. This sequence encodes CAIRDLNTEAFF.

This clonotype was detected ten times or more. The CDR3 is CASSMSSGGSYNEQFF. CDR3 in DNA: TGTGCCAGTAGTATGTCTAGCGGGGGATCCTACAATGAGCAGTTCTTC. The chain carries TRBV19 and TRBJ2-1, with TRBD2 matching 10 bases. The length of the CDR3 is 16 residues. CDR1 is LNHDA and CDR2 is SQIVND in the germline V gene (reference sequence). V shed 3 bases and J 1 base; nucleotides not matched to a gene: 3.

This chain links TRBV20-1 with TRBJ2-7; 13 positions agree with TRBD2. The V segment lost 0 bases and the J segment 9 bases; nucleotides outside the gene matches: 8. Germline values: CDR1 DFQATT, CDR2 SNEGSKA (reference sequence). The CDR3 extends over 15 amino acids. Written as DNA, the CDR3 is TGCAGTGCTAGAGATGGGACTAGCGGGGCCGGGGGGCAGTACTTC. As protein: CSARDGTSGAGGQYF.

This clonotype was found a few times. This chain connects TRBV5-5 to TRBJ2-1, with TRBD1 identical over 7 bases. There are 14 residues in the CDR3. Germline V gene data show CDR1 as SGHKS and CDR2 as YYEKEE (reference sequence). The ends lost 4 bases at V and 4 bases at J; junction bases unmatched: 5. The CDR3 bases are TGTGCCAGCAGCCTCTCGGGACAGTACAATGAGCAGTTCTTC. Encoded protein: CASSLSGQYNEQFF.

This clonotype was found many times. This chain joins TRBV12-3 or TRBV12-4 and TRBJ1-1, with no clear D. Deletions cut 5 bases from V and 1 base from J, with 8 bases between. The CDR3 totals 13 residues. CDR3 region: CASSGYSNTEAFF. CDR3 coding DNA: TGTGCCAGCAGTGGGTATTCGAACACTGAAGCTTTCTTT.

CDR3 bases: TGTGCCAGTAGTATGGGCGCAGGGGATTCCTACGAGCAGTACTTC. This codes for CASSMGAGDSYEQYF. V usage is TRBV19 and J usage is TRBJ2-7; the D gene is possibly TRBD1 (6 bases). The CDR3 loop spans 15 amino acids. From germline, CDR1 is LNHDA and CDR2 SQIVND (reference sequence). Trimming removed 3 bases at V and 1 base at J, with 13 bases between.

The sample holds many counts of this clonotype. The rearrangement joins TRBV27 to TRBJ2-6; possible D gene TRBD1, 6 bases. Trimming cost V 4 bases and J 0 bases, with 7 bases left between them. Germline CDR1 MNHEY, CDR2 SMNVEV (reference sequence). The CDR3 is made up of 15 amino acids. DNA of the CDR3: TGTGCCAGCAGTTCCAGGGGCTCTGGGGCCAACGTCCTGACTTTC. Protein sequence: CASSSRGSGANVLTF.

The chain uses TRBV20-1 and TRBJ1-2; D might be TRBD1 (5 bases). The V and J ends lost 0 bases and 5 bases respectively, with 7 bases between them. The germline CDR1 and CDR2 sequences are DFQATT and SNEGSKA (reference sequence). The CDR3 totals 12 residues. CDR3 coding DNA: TGCAGTGCTAGAGACAGGGTTTATGGCTACACCTTC. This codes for CSARDRVYGYTF.

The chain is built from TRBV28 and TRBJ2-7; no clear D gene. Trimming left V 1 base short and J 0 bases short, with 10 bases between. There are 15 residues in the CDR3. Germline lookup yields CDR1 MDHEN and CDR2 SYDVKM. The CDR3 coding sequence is TGTGCCAGCAGTTTATTTGCGTTAGACTCCTACGAGCAGTACTTC. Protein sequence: CASSLFALDSYEQYF. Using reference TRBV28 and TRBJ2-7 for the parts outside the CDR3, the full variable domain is DVKVTQSSRYLVKRTGEKVFLECVQDMDHENMFWYRQDPGLGLRLIYFSYDVKMKEKGDIPEGYSVSREKKERFSLILESASTNQTSMYLCASSLFALDSYEQYFGPGTRLTVT.

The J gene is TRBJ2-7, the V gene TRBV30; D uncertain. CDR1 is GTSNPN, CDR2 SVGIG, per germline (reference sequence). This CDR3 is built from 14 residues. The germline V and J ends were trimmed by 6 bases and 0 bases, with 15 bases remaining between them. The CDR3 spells CACRPLQSSYEQYF. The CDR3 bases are TGTGCCTGCCGGCCCCTACAGAGCTCCTACGAGCAGTACTTC.

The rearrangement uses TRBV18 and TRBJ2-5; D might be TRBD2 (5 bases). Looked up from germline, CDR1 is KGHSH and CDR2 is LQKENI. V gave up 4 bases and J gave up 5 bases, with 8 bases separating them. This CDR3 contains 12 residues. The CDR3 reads CASSLEEETQYF. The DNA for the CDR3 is TGTGCCAGCTCACTGGAGGAGGAGACCCAGTACTTC. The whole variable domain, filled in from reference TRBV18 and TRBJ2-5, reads NAGVMQNPRHLVRRRGQEARLRCSPMKGHSHVYWYRQLPEEGLKFMVYLQKENIIDESGMPKERFSAEFPKEGPSILRIQQVVRGDSAAYFCASSLEEETQYFGPGTRLLVL.

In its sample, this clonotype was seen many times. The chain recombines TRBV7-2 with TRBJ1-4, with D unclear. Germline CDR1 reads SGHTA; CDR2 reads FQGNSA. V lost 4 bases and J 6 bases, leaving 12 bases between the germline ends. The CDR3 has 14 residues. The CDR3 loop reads CASSSRSGDEKLFF. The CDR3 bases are TGTGCCAGCAGCTCCCGGAGTGGGGATGAAAAACTGTTTTTT.

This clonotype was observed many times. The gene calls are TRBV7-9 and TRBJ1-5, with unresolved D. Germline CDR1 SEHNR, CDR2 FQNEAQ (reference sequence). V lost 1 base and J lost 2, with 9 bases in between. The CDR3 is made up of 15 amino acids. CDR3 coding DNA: TGTGCCAGCAGCTTAGGCGACGCAGGCAATCAGCCCCAGCATTTT. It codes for CASSLGDAGNQPQHF.

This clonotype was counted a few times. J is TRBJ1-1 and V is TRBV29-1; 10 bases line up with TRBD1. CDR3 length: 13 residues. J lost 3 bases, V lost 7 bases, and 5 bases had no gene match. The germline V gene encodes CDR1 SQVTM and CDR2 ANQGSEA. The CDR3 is CSATGQGYTEAFF. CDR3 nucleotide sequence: TGCAGCGCAACGGGACAGGGGTACACTGAAGCTTTCTTT.

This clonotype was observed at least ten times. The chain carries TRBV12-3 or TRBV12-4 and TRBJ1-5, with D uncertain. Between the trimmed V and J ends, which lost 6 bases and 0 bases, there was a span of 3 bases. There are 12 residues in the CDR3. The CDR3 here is CASRLSNQPQHF. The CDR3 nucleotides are TGTGCCAGCAGGCTTAGCAATCAGCCCCAGCATTTT.

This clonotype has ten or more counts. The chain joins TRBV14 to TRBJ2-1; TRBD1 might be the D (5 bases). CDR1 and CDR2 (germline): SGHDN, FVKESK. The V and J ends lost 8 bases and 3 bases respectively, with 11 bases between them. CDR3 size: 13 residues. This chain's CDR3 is CASGAVSYNEQFF. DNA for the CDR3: TGTGCCAGCGGGGCTGTTAGCTACAATGAGCAGTTCTTC. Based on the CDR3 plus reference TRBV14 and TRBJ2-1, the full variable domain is EAGVTQFPSHSVIEKGQTVTLRCDPISGHDNLYWYRRVMGKEIKFLLHFVKESKQDESGMPNNRFLAERTGGTYSTLKVQPAELEDSGVYFCASGAVSYNEQFFGPGTRLTVL.